This note documents a single TCR beta chain sequence. Sequencing used immunoSEQ multiplex PCR; TCRdb keeps in-frame clones, though not all of them. The profile covers approximately 52,000 clones, with 80% to 95% appearing a single time and less than 0.3% taken by the ten largest. Germline loops: CDR1 MDHEN, CDR2 SYDVKM. The CDR3 is 15 residues long. Trimming removed 5 bases from V and 0 bases from J; junction bases left unmatched: 4. This record belongs to a study of T cell changes during pregnancy in multiple sclerosis. This TCR came from a female donor with multiple sclerosis, enrolled in a pregnancy study. The chain uses TRBV28 and TRBJ2-7; the match to TRBD2 covers 10 bases. Sequencing used CD4+ T cells from peripheral blood mononuclear cells, obtained in the third trimester of pregnancy. CDR3 DNA sequence: TGTGCCAGCAGTACGAGGACTAGCGGCTCCTACGAGCAGTACTTC. This translates into CASSTRTSGSYEQYF.